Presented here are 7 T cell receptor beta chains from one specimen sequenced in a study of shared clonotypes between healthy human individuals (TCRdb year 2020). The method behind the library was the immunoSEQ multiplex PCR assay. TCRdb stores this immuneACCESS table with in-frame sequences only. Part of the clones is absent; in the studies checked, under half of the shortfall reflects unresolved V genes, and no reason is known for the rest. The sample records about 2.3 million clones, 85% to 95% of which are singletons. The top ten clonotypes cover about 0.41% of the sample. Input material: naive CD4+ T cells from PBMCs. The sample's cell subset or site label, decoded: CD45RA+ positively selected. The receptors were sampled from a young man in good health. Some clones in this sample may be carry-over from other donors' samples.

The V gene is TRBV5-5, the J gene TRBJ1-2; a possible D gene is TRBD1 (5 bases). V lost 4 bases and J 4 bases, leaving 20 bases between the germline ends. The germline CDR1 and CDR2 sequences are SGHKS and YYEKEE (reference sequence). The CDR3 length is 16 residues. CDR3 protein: CASSPTSDRFRYGYTF. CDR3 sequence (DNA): TGTGCCAGCAGCCCTACCTCCGACAGATTCCGCTATGGCTACACCTTC.

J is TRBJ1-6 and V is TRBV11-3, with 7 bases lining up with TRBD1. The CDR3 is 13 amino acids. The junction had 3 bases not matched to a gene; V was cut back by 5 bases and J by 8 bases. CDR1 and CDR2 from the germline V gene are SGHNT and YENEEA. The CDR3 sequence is CASSEGGDSPLHF. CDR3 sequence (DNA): TGTGCCAGCAGCGAAGGGGGCGATTCACCCCTCCACTTT.

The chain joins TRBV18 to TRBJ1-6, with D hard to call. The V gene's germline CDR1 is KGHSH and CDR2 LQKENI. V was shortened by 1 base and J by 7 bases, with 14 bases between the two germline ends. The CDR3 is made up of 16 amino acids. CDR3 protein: CASSPQEAGGNSPLHF. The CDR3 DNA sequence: TGTGCCAGCTCACCACAGGAAGCCGGAGGGAATTCACCCCTCCACTTT. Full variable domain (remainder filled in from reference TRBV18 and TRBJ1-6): NAGVMQNPRHLVRRRGQEARLRCSPMKGHSHVYWYRQLPEEGLKFMVYLQKENIIDESGMPKERFSAEFPKEGPSILRIQQVVRGDSAAYFCASSPQEAGGNSPLHFGNGTRLTVT.

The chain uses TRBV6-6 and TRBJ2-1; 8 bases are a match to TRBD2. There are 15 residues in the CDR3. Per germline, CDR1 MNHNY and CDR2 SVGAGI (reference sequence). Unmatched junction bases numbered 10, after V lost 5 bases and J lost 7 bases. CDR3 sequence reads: CASSMREAPWNEQFF. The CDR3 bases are TGTGCCAGCAGTATGCGGGAGGCCCCCTGGAATGAGCAGTTCTTC.

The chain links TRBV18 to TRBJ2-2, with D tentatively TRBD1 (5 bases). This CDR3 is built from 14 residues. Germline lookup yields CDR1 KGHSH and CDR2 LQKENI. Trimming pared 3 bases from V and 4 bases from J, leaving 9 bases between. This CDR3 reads CASSPDSSTGELFF. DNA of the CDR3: TGTGCCAGCTCACCCGACAGTTCCACCGGGGAGCTGTTTTTT.

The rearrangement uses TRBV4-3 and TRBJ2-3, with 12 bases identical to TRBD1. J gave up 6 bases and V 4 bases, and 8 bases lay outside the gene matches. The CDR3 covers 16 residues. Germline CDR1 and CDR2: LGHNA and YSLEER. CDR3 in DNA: TGCGCCAGCAGCCCCAGGGACAGGGGGCTTTCCGATACGCAGTATTTT. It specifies CASSPRDRGLSDTQYF.

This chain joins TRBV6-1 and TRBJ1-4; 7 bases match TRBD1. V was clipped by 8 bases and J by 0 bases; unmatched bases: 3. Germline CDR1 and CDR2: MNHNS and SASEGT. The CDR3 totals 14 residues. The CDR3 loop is CASVGTATNEKLFF. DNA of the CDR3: TGTGCCAGCGTTGGGACAGCAACTAATGAAAAACTGTTTTTT.